These 3 T cell receptor beta chains came from one sample sequenced in a study of shared clonotypes between healthy human individuals. The data were produced by immunoSEQ multiplex PCR, yet TCRdb's version contains in-frame clones alone and is incomplete. The data show approximately 640,000 clones, 60% to 80% seen once. The specimen sequenced was memory CD4+ T cells sorted from blood. Subset in this sample: CD45RA-negative fraction. These TCRs come from a woman in her thirties in good health.

This chain joins TRBV6-1 and TRBJ2-7; the D call may be TRBD1 or TRBD2 (5 bases each). The CDR3 has 12 residues. V was cut by 8 bases and J by 2 bases, with 10 bases left in between. Germline V CDR1 and CDR2: MNHNS, SASEGT. CDR3 sequence reads: CASGDHPYEQYF. The DNA for the CDR3 is TGTGCCAGCGGGGACCACCCCTACGAGCAGTACTTC.

This sequence joins TRBV5-1 and TRBJ1-1; weak D call: TRBD1 (5 bases). The V gene lost 4 bases and the J gene lost 1 base, with 14 bases spanning the gap. The CDR3 runs 15 residues. Germline CDR1 SGHRS, CDR2 YFSETQ. In nucleotides, the CDR3 is TGCGCCAGCAGCCCGGAGTACGGACAGAACACTGAAGCTTTCTTT. The encoded protein is CASSPEYGQNTEAFF.

The genes are TRBV6-5 and TRBJ1-2; no reliable D call. CDR1 and CDR2 (germline): MNHEY, SVGAGI. The CDR3 spans 13 residues. The V and J ends lost 10 bases and 4 bases respectively, with 16 bases between them. The DNA for the CDR3 is TGTGCCACCAATAATAGGATATTCTATGGCTACACCTTC. Protein product: CATNNRIFYGYTF.